The TCR beta chain under discussion was sequenced for a study of immune evolution from preneoplasia to lung adenocarcinoma. Sequencing used immunoSEQ multiplex PCR; TCRdb keeps in-frame clones, though not all of them. The sample lists fewer than 4,000 clones; approximately 80% were seen once. With 5 bases removed from V and 0 bases from J, the gap between germline ends came to 5 bases. There are 13 residues in the CDR3. In germline, CDR1 is LGHNT, CDR2 FRNRAP. Macro-dissection enriched premalignant or tumor cells before nucleic acid extraction. General study points: Normal lung had highest clonality; later lesions appeared denser, more diverse. Normal lung had the highest top T cell clone frequencies. KRAS-mutant nodules had the highest T cell clonality.

A single count supports this clone. As yet, its antigen is unknown. The sequencing sample was made of FFPE minimally invasive lung adenocarcinoma tissue. The rearrangement joins TRBV12-5 to TRBJ1-3; no clear D. The receptor's source is a person aged 70 to 79 with lung adenocarcinoma. CDR3 region: CASGRDSGNTIYF. CDR3 nucleotide sequence: TGTGCTAGTGGTCGGGACTCTGGAAACACCATATATTTT. Drawing the rest from reference TRBV12-5 and TRBJ1-3, the complete variable domain is DARVTQTPRHKVTEMGQEVTMRCQPILGHNTVFWYRQTMMQGLELLAYFRNRAPLDDSGMPKDRFSAEMPDATLATLKIQPSEPRDSAVYFCASGRDSGNTIYFGEGSWLTVV.